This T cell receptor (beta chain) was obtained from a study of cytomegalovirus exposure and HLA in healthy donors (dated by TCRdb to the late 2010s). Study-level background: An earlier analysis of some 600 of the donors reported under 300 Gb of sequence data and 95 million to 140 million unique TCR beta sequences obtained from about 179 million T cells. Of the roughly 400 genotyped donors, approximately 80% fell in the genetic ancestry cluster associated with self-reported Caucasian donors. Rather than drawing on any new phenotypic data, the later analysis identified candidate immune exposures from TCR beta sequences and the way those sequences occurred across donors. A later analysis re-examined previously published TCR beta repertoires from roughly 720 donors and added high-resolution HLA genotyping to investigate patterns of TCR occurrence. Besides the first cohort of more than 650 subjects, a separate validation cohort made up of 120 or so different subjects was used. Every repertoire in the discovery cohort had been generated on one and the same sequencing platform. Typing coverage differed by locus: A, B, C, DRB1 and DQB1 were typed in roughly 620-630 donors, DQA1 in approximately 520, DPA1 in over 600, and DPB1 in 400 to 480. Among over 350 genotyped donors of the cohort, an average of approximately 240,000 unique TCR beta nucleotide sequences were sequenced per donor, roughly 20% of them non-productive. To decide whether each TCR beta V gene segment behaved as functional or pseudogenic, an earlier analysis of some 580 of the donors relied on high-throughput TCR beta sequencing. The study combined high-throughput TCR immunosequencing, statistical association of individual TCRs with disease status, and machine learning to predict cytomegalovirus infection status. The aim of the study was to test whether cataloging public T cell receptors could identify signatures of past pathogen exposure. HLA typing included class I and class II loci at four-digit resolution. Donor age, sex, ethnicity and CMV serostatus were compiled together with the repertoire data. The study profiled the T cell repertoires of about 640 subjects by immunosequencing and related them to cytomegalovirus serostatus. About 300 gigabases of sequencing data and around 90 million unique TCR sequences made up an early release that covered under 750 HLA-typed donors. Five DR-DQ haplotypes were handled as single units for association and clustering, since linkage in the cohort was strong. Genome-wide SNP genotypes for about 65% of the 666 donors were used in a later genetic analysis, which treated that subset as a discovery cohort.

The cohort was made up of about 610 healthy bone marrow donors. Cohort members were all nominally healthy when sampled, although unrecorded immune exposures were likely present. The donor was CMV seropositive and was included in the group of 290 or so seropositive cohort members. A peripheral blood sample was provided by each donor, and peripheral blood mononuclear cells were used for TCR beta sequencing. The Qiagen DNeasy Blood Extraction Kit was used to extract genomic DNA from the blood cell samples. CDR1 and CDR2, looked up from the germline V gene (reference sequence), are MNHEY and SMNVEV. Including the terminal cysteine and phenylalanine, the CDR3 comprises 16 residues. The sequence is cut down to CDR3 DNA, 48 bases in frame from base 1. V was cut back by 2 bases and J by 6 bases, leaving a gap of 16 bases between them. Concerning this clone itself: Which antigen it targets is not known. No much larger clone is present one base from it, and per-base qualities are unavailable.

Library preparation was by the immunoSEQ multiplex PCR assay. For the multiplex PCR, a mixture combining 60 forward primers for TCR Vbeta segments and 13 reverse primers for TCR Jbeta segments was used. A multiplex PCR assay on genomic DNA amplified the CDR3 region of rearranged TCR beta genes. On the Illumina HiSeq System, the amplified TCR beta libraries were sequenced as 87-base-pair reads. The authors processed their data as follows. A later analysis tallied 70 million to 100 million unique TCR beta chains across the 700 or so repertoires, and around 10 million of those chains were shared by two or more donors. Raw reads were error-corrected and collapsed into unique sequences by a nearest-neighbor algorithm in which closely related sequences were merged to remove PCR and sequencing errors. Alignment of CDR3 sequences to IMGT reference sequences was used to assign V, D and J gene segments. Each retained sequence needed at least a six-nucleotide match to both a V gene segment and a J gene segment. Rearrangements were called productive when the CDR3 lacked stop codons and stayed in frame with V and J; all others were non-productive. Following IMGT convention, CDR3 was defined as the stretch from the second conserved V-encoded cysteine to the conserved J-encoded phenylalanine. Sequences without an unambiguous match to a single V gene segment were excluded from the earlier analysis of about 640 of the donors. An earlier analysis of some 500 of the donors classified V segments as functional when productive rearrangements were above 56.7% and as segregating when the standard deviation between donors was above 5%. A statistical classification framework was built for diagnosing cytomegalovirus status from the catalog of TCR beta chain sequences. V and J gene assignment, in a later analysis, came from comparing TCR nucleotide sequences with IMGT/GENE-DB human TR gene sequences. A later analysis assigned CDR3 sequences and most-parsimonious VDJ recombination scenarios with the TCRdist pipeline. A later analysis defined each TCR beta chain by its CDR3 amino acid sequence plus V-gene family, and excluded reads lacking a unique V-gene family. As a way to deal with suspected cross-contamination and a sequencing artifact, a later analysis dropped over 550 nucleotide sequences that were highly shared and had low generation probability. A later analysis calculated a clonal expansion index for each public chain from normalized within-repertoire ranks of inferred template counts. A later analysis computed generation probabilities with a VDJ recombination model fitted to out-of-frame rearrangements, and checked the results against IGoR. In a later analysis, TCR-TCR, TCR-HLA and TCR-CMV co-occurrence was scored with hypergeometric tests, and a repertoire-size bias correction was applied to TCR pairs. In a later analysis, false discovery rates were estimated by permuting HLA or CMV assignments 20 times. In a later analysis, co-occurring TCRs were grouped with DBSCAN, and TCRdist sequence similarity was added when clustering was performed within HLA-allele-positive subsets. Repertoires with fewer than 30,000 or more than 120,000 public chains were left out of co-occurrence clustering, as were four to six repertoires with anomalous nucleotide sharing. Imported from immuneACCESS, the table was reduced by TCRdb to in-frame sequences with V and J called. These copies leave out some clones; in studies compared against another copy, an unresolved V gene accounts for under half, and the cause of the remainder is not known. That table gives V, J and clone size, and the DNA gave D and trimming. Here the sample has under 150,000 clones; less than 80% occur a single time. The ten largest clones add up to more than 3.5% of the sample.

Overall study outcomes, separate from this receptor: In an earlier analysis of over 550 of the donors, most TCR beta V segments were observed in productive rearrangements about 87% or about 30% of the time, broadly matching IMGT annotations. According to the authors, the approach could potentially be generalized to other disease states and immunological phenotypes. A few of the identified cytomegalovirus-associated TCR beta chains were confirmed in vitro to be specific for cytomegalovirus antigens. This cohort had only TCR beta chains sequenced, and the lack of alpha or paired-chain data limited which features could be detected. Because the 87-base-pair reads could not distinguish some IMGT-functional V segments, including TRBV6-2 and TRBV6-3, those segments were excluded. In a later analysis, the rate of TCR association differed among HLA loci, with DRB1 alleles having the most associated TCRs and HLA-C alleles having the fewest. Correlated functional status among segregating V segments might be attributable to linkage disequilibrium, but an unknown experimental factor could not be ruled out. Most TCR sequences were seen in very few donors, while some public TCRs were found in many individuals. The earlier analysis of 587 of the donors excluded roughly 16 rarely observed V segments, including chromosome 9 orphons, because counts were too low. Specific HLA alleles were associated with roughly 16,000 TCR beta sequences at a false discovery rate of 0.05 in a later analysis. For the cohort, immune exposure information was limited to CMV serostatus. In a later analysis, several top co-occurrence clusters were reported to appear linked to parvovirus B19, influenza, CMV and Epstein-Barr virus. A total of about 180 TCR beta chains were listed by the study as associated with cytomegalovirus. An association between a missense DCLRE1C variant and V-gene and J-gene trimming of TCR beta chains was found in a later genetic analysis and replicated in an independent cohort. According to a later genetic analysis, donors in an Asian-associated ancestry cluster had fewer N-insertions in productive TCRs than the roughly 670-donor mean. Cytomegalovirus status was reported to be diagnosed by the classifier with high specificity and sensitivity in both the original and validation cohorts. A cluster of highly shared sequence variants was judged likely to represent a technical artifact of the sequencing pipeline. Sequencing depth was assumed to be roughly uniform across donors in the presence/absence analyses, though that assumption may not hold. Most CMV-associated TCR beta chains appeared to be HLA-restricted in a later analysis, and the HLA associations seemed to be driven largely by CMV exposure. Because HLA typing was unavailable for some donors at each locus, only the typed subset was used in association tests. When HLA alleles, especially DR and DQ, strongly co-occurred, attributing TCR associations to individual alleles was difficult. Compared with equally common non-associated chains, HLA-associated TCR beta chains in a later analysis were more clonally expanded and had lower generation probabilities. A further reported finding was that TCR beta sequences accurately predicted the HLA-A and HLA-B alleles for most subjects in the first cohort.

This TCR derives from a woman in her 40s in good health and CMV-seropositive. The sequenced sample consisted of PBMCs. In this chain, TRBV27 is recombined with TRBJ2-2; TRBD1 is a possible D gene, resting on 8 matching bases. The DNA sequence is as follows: TGTGCCAGCAGTTTAGGGAACAGGGGGGGGTCCGGGGAGCTGTTTTTT. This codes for CASSLGNRGGSGELFF.